These 19 T cell receptor beta chains share one sample of origin, sequenced in a study of glioma-infiltrating T cells listed by TCRdb under 2016. Sequencing used an Illumina MiSeq. TCR alpha and beta CDR3 regions were amplified with the iRepertoire nested amplicon-rescue multiplex PCR (arm-PCR) platform from RNA. The public reads were quality trimmed at Q25 with fastp and then assembled into clones with MiXCR by TCRdb, keeping productive beta chains. One record per CDR3 amino acid sequence lists the most common genes and DNA. The sample table lists under 150,000 distinct CDR3 sequences, 24% of them with a count of one. Around a quarter of the sample goes to the ten largest clones. The specimen sequenced was glioma tissue, nonneoplastic brain tissue, or PBMCs (not recorded which). These receptors originate from a human donor with low-grade glioma or glioblastoma, undergoing nonglioma brain surgery, or in good health (not recorded which).

Note on this clonotype: Being one base from a much bigger clone, this may be a read error. Since the CDR3 does not end with the conserved phenylalanine or tryptophan, this likely comes from a read error. V gene TRBV20-1 combines with J gene TRBJ2-6; possible D gene TRBD2, 5 bases. The germline V gene has CDR1 DFQATT and CDR2 SNEGSKA (reference sequence). This CDR3 is 15 amino acids long. Between the trimmed V and J ends, which lost 1 base and 1 base, there was a span of 8 bases. The CDR3 nucleotides are TGCAGTGCTAGAGCACCGGGGTCTGGGGCCAACGTCCTGACTCTC. It codes for CSARAPGSGANVLTL.

This clonotype was recorded a few times. This sequence joins TRBV19 and TRBJ2-2, with 7 bases lining up with TRBD1. This CDR3 region has 15 residues. Trimming cost V 6 bases and J 5 bases; bases outside gene matches: 9. Germline values: CDR1 LNHDA, CDR2 SQIVND (reference sequence). In nucleotides, the CDR3 is TGTGCCAGTAGAACTTGGACAGGACGGACCGGGGAGCTGTTTTTT. As protein: CASRTWTGRTGELFF.

This clonotype was observed at least ten times. The CDR3 spells CASSSSPNTEAFF. DNA of the CDR3: TGTGCCAGCAGCTCCAGCCCGAACACTGAAGCTTTCTTT. The chain couples TRBV7-6 to TRBJ1-1, with no clear D. The length of the CDR3 is 13 residues. V lost 4 bases and J lost 1, with 7 bases in between. Per germline, CDR1 SGHVS and CDR2 FNYEAQ. Combining the CDR3 with reference TRBV7-6 and TRBJ1-1 gives the whole variable domain GAGVSQSPRYKVTKRGQDVALRCDPISGHVSLYWYRQALGQGPEFLTYFNYEAQQDKSGLPNDRFSAERPEGSISTLTIQRTEQRDSAMYRCASSSSPNTEAFFGQGTRLTVV.

There are many counts of this clonotype. One end of the junction varies from germline; a read error may be responsible. The V gene is TRBV28, the J gene TRBJ2-1, with D perhaps being TRBD1 or TRBD2 (5 bases each). CDR1 is MDHEN and CDR2 is SYDVKM in the germline V gene. The CDR3 is made up of 16 amino acids. The CDR3 protein is CASSLAGTQSFNEQFF. The CDR3 DNA reads as TGTGCCAGCAGTTTGGCCGGGACCCAGTCCTTCAATGAGCAGTTCTTC.

This chain uses TRBV20-1 with TRBJ1-5; 9 bases fit TRBD1. Trimming removed 0 bases from V and 6 bases from J; junction bases left unmatched: 12. Germline V gene data show CDR1 as DFQATT and CDR2 as SNEGSKA (reference sequence). The CDR3 totals 17 residues. CDR3 amino acids: CSARDIRTGGEGQPQHF. The CDR3 DNA reads as TGCAGTGCTAGAGATATCCGAACAGGGGGCGAGGGTCAGCCCCAGCATTTT.

V gene TRBV28 combines with J gene TRBJ2-1, with D tentatively TRBD1 or TRBD2 (5 bases each). This CDR3 region has 15 residues. Trimming left V 3 bases short and J 10 bases short, with 19 bases between. The germline CDR1 and CDR2 sequences are MDHEN and SYDVKM. The CDR3 reads CASSLGNLGTYEQFF. Written as DNA, the CDR3 is TGTGCCAGCAGTTTGGGCAATCTCGGGACCTACGAGCAGTTCTTC.

This clonotype was observed many times. The chain employs TRBV25-1 and TRBJ2-1; 7 bases line up with TRBD2. Germline V CDR1 and CDR2: MGHDK, SYGVNS. The CDR3 runs 18 residues. V lost 3 bases and J lost 5; bases outside the gene matches: 16. The CDR3 bases are TGTGCCAGCAGTGACCCGTCCCGGGGAGGGGCCAATCACAATGAGCAGTTCTTC. The encoded protein is CASSDPSRGGANHNEQFF.

Points on this clonotype: A much larger clone lies one base from this, so it may be a read error. The conserved final phenylalanine or tryptophan is absent from the CDR3, which likely points to a read error. The chain has TRBV28 and TRBJ2-1; either TRBD1 or TRBD2 may fit D (5 bases each). The germline V and J ends were trimmed by 4 bases and 10 bases, with 17 bases remaining between them. Germline V CDR1 and CDR2: MDHEN, SYDVKM. The CDR3 is 14 amino acids. CDR3 nucleotide sequence: TGTGCCAGCAGTTCTCTTCGATGGGACGGAGAGCAGTTCCTC. Its translation: CASSSLRWDGEQFL.

The chain's CDR3 is CAISGQGAGYGYTF. For the CDR3, the DNA is TGTGCCATCAGCGGACAGGGGGCAGGCTATGGCTACACCTTC. This chain uses TRBV6-1 with TRBJ1-2; 11 positions match TRBD1. CDR1 and CDR2 from the germline V gene are MNHNS and SASEGT. V lost 10 bases, J lost 4 bases, and 8 bases stayed unmatched. The CDR3 is made up of 14 amino acids.

The rearrangement links TRBV7-9 to TRBJ2-5; possibly TRBD2 for D (6 bases). V shed 5 bases and J shed 3 bases, with 13 bases lying between them. Germline assignment: CDR1 SEHNR and CDR2 FQNEAQ (reference sequence). This CDR3 has 14 amino acids. The CDR3 sequence: CASSDGGVKETQYF. For the CDR3, the DNA is TGTGCCAGCAGCGACGGCGGGGTAAAAGAGACCCAGTACTTC.

This clonotype has a count of ten or more. The V call is TRBV24-1, the J call TRBJ2-3, with a tentative D call TRBD2 (5 bases). This CDR3 has 14 amino acids. The V gene's germline CDR1 is KGHDR and CDR2 SFDVKD. Trimming removed 7 bases at V and 6 bases at J, with 16 bases between. CDR3 nucleotide sequence: TGTGCCACCAGCGAAGCGGTTCTCGTGGATACGCAGTATTTT. The encoded protein is CATSEAVLVDTQYF.

The CDR3, as DNA: TGTGCCAGCAGCTTAACGGGAAATGGCAATCAGCCCCAGCATTTT. Translating gives CASSLTGNGNQPQHF. This chain joins TRBV7-2 and TRBJ1-5; the D is unclear. The V gene lost 2 bases and the J gene lost 2 bases, with 10 bases spanning the gap. Germline V gene lookup returns CDR1 SGHTA and CDR2 FQGNSA. The CDR3 totals 15 residues.

The gene calls are TRBV29-1 and TRBJ2-1; TRBD2 might be the D (6 bases). V shed 6 bases and J shed 4 bases, with 19 bases lying between them. CDR1 SQVTM and CDR2 ANQGSEA come from the germline V gene. The CDR3 sequence is 15 residues long. The CDR3 DNA reads TGCAGCGTCTCCCAGTTGGGGGGAAATTACAATGAGCAGTTCTTC. As protein: CSVSQLGGNYNEQFF.

Concerning this clonotype itself: A much bigger clone sits one base away, suggesting this may be a read error. The rearrangement links TRBV6-2 or TRBV6-3 to TRBJ1-1; D not resolved. V gave up 4 bases and J gave up 10 bases, with 10 bases separating them. The CDR3 runs to 11 residues. Per germline, CDR1 MNHEY and CDR2 SVGEGT. The CDR3: CASSCPGRAFF. CDR3 bases: TGTGCCAGCAGTTGTCCTGGGAGAGCTTTCTTT.

The chain has TRBV18 and TRBJ1-1; D remains unclear. V lost 0 bases to trimming and J lost 0 bases, with 2 bases between them. CDR3 length equals 13 residues. CDR1 is KGHSH and CDR2 is LQKENI in the germline V gene. The CDR3 region is CASSPPVNTEAFF. The CDR3 DNA is TGTGCCAGCTCACCACCGGTGAACACTGAAGCTTTCTTT.

The rearrangement uses TRBV20-1 and TRBJ1-1; 8 positions match TRBD1. This CDR3 region has 16 residues. J lost 7 bases, V lost 4 bases, and 17 bases had no gene match. Germline-derived CDR1 and CDR2 are DFQATT and SNEGSKA (reference sequence). The CDR3 sequence: CSAINRAGGLVGEAFF. The CDR3 bases are TGCAGTGCTATCAACCGGGCAGGGGGCCTTGTTGGTGAAGCTTTCTTT.

Worth noting for this clonotype: This may be a read error, as it is one base from a much larger clone. V is TRBV20-1 and J is TRBJ1-1; no reliable D call. From germline, CDR1 is DFQATT and CDR2 SNEGSKA (reference sequence). The V end lost 7 bases, the J end lost 5 bases, and 20 bases lay between the germline ends. The CDR3 totals 14 residues. CDR3 coding DNA: TGCAGTGTTCTCTTGGGCGGAGCGAAAACTGAAGCTTTCTTT. It translates to CSVLLGGAKTEAFF.

This clonotype appeared once. This rearrangement joins TRBV10-3 to TRBJ2-2, with TRBD1 matching 7 bases. The CDR3 covers 14 residues. V lost 6 bases and J lost 7; bases outside the gene matches: 8. Germline CDR1 and CDR2: ENHRY and SYGVKD. CDR3 residues: CAISRGGQYGELFF. CDR3 nucleotide sequence: TGTGCCATCAGCCGAGGGGGCCAATACGGGGAGCTGTTTTTT.

This clonotype was seen more than once but under ten times. V and J are TRBV2 and TRBJ1-1, with 9 positions matching TRBD1. Trimming at V came to 1 base and at J to 1 base, leaving 10 bases not matched to a gene. This CDR3 is built from 18 residues. CDR1 is SNHLY and CDR2 is FYNNEI in the germline V gene. CDR3 coding DNA: TGTGCCAGCAGTGAAGGGTTTCTGACAGGGGGGACGAACACTGAAGCTTTCTTT. It encodes CASSEGFLTGGTNTEAFF.